This TCR beta chain was observed in a study of T cell repertoires in cytomegalovirus infection. Overall study context: Indications of both CMV infection and matching HLA type were provided by public TCR beta signatures.

Comment on this clonotype: The antigen is unknown. This may be a read error, as it is one base from a much larger clone.

General study points: HLA-C-restricted CMV-specific TCR beta clonotypes were dominant in the ex vivo response.

TCRdb independently ran MiXCR on the reads; one entry per CDR3 protein. There are approximately 630,000 distinct CDR3 sequences in the sample; 24% occur only once, and 6.5% to 10% lies in the top ten. This CDR3 is 12 amino acids long. Germline V lookup: CDR1 SGHVS, CDR2 FNYEAQ. The chain joins TRBV7-6 to TRBJ2-5; D is ambiguous. This clonotype was sampled from a human donor in good health (CMV status not recorded). Some clones in this sample may be carry-over from other donors' samples. Sequences were obtained from CD8+ T cells from PBMCs. The CDR3 loop reads CVSSQTGETQYF. CDR3 coding DNA: TGTGTCAGCAGCCAAACCGGCGAGACCCAGTACTTC. Combining the CDR3 with reference TRBV7-6 and TRBJ2-5 gives the whole variable domain GAGVSQSPRYKVTKRGQDVALRCDPISGHVSLYWYRQALGQGPEFLTYFNYEAQQDKSGLPNDRFSAERPEGSISTLTIQRTEQRDSAMYRCVSSQTGETQYFGPGTRLLVL.